These T cell receptor beta chains were read from a single sample in a study of blood T cell repertoires in COVID-19. This table comes from immunoSEQ multiplex PCR, and its TCRdb copy is limited to in-frame clones, with some not included. Of around 160,000 clones listed, about 88% are singletons. The sample was peripheral blood. The origin of the receptors is a man between 18 and 29 years old with acute or convalescent COVID-19. Both conserved end residues are part of each CDR3. The D gene is left open where the match is weak. Expanded clones are given a class, and other clones once, few, many or no size at all.

V gene	D gene	clone size	J gene	CDR3 DNA	CDR3 protein
TRBV2	NA	NA	TRBJ1-2	TGTGCCAGCAGTCCCAGGGAGGACTATGGCTACACCTTC	CASSPREDYGYTF
TRBV4-1	TRBD2	NA	TRBJ2-2	TGCGCCAGCAGCCATCCCATCGGGAGGTACACCGGGGAGCTGTTTTTT	CASSHPIGRYTGELFF
TRBV10-3	NA	NA	TRBJ2-3	TGTGCCATCAGTGGAATGTCGGGGGCAGATACGCAGTATTTT	CAISGMSGADTQYF
TRBV27	TRBD1	NA	TRBJ1-1	TGTGCCAGCAGTTCGGGACAGACGAACACTGAAGCTTTCTTT	CASSSGQTNTEAFF
TRBV29-1	TRBD1	NA	TRBJ1-1	TGCAGCGGCGCTCGGGACAGCAGACATGAAGCTTTCTTT	CSGARDSRHEAFF
TRBV7-8	TRBD1	NA	TRBJ1-1	TGTGCCAGCAGCATCGGACAGGGAGGGAGAATCACTGAAGCTTTCTTT	CASSIGQGGRITEAFF
TRBV5-1	NA	NA	TRBJ1-5	TGCGCCAGCGAGGAGGCAGGGGCTGGTCAGCCCCAGCATTTT	CASEEAGAGQPQHF
TRBV29-1	NA	NA	TRBJ1-4	TGCAGCGTTGGGGGCCAGGCGTCGAATAATGAAAAACTGTTTTTT	CSVGGQASNNEKLFF
TRBV18	TRBD1	NA	TRBJ2-3	TGTGCCAGCTCAATCCGGGGACAGGGCGCAGATACGCAGTATTTT	CASSIRGQGADTQYF
TRBV30	TRBD2	NA	TRBJ2-2	TGTGCCTGGAGGAGCGGACTAGCCACCGGGGAGCTGTTTTTT	CAWRSGLATGELFF
TRBV2	TRBD1	NA	TRBJ1-1	TGTGCCAGCAGTAGGACAGGGGGCCACACTGAAGCTTTCTTT	CASSRTGGHTEAFF
TRBV7-8	NA	once	TRBJ2-5	TGTGCCAGCAGCCCGCTGGCGGGGTTAGGGGAGACCCAGTACTTC	CASSPLAGLGETQYF
TRBV2	TRBD2	NA	TRBJ2-2	TGTGCCAGCATCGGACTAGCTGGTACCGGGGAGCTGTTTTTT	CASIGLAGTGELFF
TRBV2	NA	once	TRBJ2-1	TGTGCCAGCACCGTACAGCCATACAATGAGCAGTTCTTC	CASTVQPYNEQFF
TRBV4-1	NA	NA	TRBJ2-3	TGCGCCAGCAGCTACGGGGCAGATACGCAGTATTTT	CASSYGADTQYF
TRBV19	TRBD1	NA	TRBJ1-5	TGTGCCAGTAGTGTACAGGGGGCAGATCAGCCCCAGCATTTT	CASSVQGADQPQHF
TRBV7-8	NA	NA	TRBJ1-1	TGTGCCAGCAGCTTCCGGTTGAACACTGAAGCTTTCTTT	CASSFRLNTEAFF
TRBV5-1	NA	NA	TRBJ2-1	TGCGCCAGCAGCTTGGTTTTCTCGGACAACCGGAATGAGCAGTTCTTC	CASSLVFSDNRNEQFF
TRBV28	TRBD1	NA	TRBJ1-5	TGTGCCAGCAGTCCCCGGACAGGGGATCTAACCCAGCCCCAGCATTTT	CASSPRTGDLTQPQHF
TRBV2	TRBD1	NA	TRBJ1-2	TGTGCCAGCAGGGGACAGGCGAGGGGCGTTGGCTACACCTTC	CASRGQARGVGYTF